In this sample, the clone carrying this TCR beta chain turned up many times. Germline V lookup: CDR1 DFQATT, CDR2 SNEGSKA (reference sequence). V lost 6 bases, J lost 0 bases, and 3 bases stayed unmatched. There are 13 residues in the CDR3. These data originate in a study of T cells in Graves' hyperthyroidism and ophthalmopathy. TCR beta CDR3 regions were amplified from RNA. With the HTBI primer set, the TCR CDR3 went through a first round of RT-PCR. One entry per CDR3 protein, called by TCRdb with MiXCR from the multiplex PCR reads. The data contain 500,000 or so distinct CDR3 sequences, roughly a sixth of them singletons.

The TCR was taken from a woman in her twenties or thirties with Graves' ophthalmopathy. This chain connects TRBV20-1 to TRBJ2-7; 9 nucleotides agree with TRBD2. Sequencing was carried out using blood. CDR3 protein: CSARTSDSYEQYF. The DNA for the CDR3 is TGCAGTGCCCGGACTAGCGACTCCTACGAGCAGTACTTC.